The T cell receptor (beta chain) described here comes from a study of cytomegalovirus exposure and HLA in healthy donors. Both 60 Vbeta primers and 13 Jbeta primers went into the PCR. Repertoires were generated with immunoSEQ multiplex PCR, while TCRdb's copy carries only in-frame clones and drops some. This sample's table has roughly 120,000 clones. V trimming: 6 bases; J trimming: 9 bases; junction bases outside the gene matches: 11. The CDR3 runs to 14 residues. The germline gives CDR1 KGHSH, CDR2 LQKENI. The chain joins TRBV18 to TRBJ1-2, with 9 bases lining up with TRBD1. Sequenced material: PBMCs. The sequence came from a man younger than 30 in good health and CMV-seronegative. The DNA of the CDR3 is TGTGCCAGCTCTCAACTCACGGACAGGGGTAGCTACACCTTC. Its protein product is CASSQLTDRGSYTF.